Listed below are T cell receptor beta chains from one sample, sequenced in a study of post-analysis software for immune sequencing data. Each CDR3 protein gets one entry after TCRdb re-called the PCR reads with MiXCR. This sample has about 180,000 distinct CDR3 sequences, with 30% found just once. Sequencing was done on a sample of blood. The receptors shown here come from a girl aged 10 to 17 with multiple sclerosis. Each CDR3 is given with its conserved first and last residue. A D gene is named only where the DNA matches it firmly. Some rows have no size entry. The others give once, few or many, or a class for an expanded clone.

v_call	clone_size	d_call	j_call	cdr3_aa	cdr3_nt
TRBV15	NA	TRBD2	TRBJ2-1	CATSRLAEYNEQFF	TGTGCCACCAGCAGACTAGCGGAGTACAATGAGCAGTTCTTC
TRBV7-9	many	TRBD2	TRBJ2-3	CASSSQTGGLTDTQYF	TGTGCCAGCAGCTCCCAGACGGGAGGGCTAACAGATACGCAGTATTTT
TRBV20-1	many	TRBD2	TRBJ2-3	CSAYTSGSEDTQYF	TGCAGTGCTTACACTAGCGGGAGCGAGGATACGCAGTATTTT
TRBV18	few	TRBD2	TRBJ2-2	CASSTSGDTGELFF	TGTGCCAGCTCAACTAGCGGAGACACCGGGGAGCTGTTTTTT
TRBV27	many	TRBD1	TRBJ2-5	CASSQTTQGIETQYF	TGTGCCAGCAGTCAAACTACACAGGGGATTGAGACCCAGTACTTC
TRBV18	few	TRBD2	TRBJ2-3	CASSPRAGGPSTDTQYF	TGTGCCAGCTCACCAAGAGCGGGAGGGCCTAGCACAGATACGCAGTATTTT
TRBV12-3/TRBV12-4	many	NA	TRBJ1-2	CASSTAGTWDDYGYTF	TGTGCCAGCAGCACTGCCGGGACATGGGACGACTATGGCTACACCTTC
TRBV7-8	many	NA	TRBJ1-2	CASSFSGTYGYTF	TGTGCCAGCAGCTTTAGTGGGACCTATGGCTACACCTTC
TRBV7-9	few	NA	TRBJ1-6	CASSAESGYFGPHF	TGTGCCAGCAGCGCCGAGTCTGGTTATTTTGGCCCCCACTTT
TRBV18	few	NA	TRBJ2-5	CASSPPQGWETQYF	TGTGCCAGCTCACCACCTCAGGGTTGGGAGACCCAGTACTTC
TRBV20-1	many	NA	TRBJ1-2	CSAPQGADGYTF	TGCAGTGCTCCCCAGGGCGCAGATGGCTACACCTTC
TRBV20-1	NA	NA	TRBJ1-1	CSVGEWTEAFF	TGCAGTGTAGGGGAGTGGACTGAAGCTTTCTTT
TRBV5-6	few	NA	TRBJ1-1	CASRYTGRTEAFF	TGTGCCAGCAGATATACAGGGCGGACTGAAGCTTTCTTT
TRBV9	NA	NA	TRBJ1-6	CASSPLGGLNSPLHF	TGTGCCAGCAGCCCCCTCGGGGGGCTCAATTCACCCCTCCACTTT
TRBV29-1	once	NA	TRBJ2-1	CSAQRRISNEQFF	TGCAGCGCCCAGCGTCGCATTTCTAATGAGCAGTTCTTC
TRBV6-5	many	TRBD1	TRBJ2-7	CASSWDRVIPGEQYF	TGTGCCAGCAGTTGGGACAGGGTCATTCCGGGGGAGCAGTACTTC
TRBV10-3	few	NA	TRBJ1-3	CAISESMRGGNTIYF	TGTGCCATCAGTGAGTCGATGCGGGGAGGAAACACCATATATTTT
TRBV28	NA	NA	TRBJ2-2	CASSFEPAGGELFF	TGTGCCAGCAGTTTTGAGCCCGCCGGCGGGGAGCTGTTTTTT
TRBV29-1	many	NA	TRBJ2-1	CSVTPSGEQFF	TGCAGCGTCACCCCCAGTGGTGAGCAGTTCTTC
TRBV11-2	NA	NA	TRBJ1-1	CASSVGPEAFF	TGTGCCAGCAGCGTTGGGCCTGAAGCTTTCTTT
TRBV5-1	few	NA	TRBJ2-3	CASSLEGGARDTQYF	TGCGCCAGCAGCTTGGAGGGGGGAGCACGGGATACGCAGTATTTT
TRBV4-1	NA	TRBD1	TRBJ1-5	CASSQTGVSRPQHF	TGCGCCAGCAGCCAGACAGGGGTTTCTCGGCCCCAGCATTTT
TRBV11-2	NA	TRBD2	TRBJ2-5	CASSLLAGGPNEQYF	TGTGCCAGCAGCTTACTAGCGGGAGGACCCAATGAGCAGTACTTC
TRBV12-3/TRBV12-4	few	TRBD1	TRBJ1-1	CASRPSGGRGMNTEAFF	TGTGCCAGCAGACCATCAGGGGGAAGGGGAATGAACACTGAAGCTTTCTTT
TRBV24-1	many	TRBD2	TRBJ2-7	CATSDSPPGGHEQYF	TGTGCCACCAGTGATTCCCCCCCGGGAGGCCACGAGCAGTACTTC